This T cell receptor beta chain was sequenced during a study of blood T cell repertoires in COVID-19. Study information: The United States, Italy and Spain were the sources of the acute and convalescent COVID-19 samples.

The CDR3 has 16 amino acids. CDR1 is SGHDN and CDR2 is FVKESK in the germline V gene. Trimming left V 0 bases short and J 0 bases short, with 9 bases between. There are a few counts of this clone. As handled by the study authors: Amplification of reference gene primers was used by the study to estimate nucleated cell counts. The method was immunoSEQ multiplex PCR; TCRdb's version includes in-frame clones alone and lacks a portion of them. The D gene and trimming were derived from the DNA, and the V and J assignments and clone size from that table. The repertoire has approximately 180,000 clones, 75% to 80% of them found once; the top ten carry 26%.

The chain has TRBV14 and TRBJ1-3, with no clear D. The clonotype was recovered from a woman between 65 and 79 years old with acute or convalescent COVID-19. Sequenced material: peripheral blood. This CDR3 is CASSQDPGGSGNTIYF. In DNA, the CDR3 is TGTGCCAGCAGCCAAGACCCTGGAGGCTCTGGAAACACCATATATTTT. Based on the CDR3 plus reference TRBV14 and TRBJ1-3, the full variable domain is EAGVTQFPSHSVIEKGQTVTLRCDPISGHDNLYWYRRVMGKEIKFLLHFVKESKQDESGMPNNRFLAERTGGTYSTLKVQPAELEDSGVYFCASSQDPGGSGNTIYFGEGSWLTVV.